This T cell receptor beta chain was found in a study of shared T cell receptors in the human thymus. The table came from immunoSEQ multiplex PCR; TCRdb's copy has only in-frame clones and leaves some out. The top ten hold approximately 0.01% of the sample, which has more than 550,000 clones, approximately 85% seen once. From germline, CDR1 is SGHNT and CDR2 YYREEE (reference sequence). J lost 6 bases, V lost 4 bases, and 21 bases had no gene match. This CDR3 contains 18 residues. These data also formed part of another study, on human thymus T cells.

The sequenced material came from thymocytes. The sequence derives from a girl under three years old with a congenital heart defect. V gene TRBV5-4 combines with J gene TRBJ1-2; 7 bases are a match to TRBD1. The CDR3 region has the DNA TGTGCCAGCAGCCAGCACTACTGGGGTAACAGGGGAGTCAATGGCTACACCTTC. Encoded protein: CASSQHYWGNRGVNGYTF.